Listed below are T cell receptor beta chains from one sample, sequenced in a study of shared clonotypes between healthy human individuals. TCRdb's copy holds only in-frame clones and misses some; the assay was immunoSEQ multiplex PCR. Here the sample spans 300,000 to 400,000 clones, more than 60% being singletons. Sequencing was carried out using memory CD4+ T cells sorted from blood. The receptors were gathered from a man aged 25 to 45 in good health. Both conserved end residues are part of each CDR3. Fields, in order: D gene, clone size, V gene, J gene, CDR3 DNA, CDR3 protein. The D gene is left open where the match is weak. Some rows mark clone size as missing; the rest say once, few, many or name a class of expanded clone.

-	-	TRBV29-1	TRBJ2-1	TGCAGCGCCCGACCGGCTCCCCAGGGCTCCTACAATGAGCAGTTCTTC	CSARPAPQGSYNEQFF
-	-	TRBV5-1	TRBJ1-1	TGCGCCAGCAGCTTGGAAACGGGGGCTGTCACTGAAGCTTTCTTT	CASSLETGAVTEAFF
-	-	TRBV28	TRBJ1-4	TGTGCCAGCAGTTTATCGACGGGAACGGATTCAACTAATGAAAAACTGTTTTTT	CASSLSTGTDSTNEKLFF
TRBD2	-	TRBV9	TRBJ2-1	TGTGCCAGCAGCGTAGACGTGGGCGGGAGGGGATACAATGAGCAGTTCTTC	CASSVDVGGRGYNEQFF
TRBD1	-	TRBV29-1	TRBJ1-1	TGCAGCGTTGTCAGGACAGGGTCATTGAACACTGAAGCTTTCTTT	CSVVRTGSLNTEAFF
-	-	TRBV27	TRBJ1-6	TGTGCCAGCAGTTTAAGCCGGGACTCCGGTTCACCCCTCCACTTT	CASSLSRDSGSPLHF
TRBD1	-	TRBV5-6	TRBJ2-7	TGTGCCAGCAGCTTAGCCCAGGGGGTAGTCGACGAGCAGTACTTC	CASSLAQGVVDEQYF
-	-	TRBV30	TRBJ2-4	TGTGCCTGGAGTGTCGGTCAGAACATTCAGTACTTC	CAWSVGQNIQYF
-	-	TRBV7-2	TRBJ1-1	TGTGCCAGCAGCTTATTGGGGATGAACACTGAAGCTTTCTTT	CASSLLGMNTEAFF
-	-	TRBV9	TRBJ2-1	TGTGCCAGCAGCCTGGGGACGGTCTCCTACAATGAGCAGTTCTTC	CASSLGTVSYNEQFF
-	-	TRBV9	TRBJ1-2	TGTGCCAGCAGCGAAGGGACGGGAACTAACTATGGCTACACCTTC	CASSEGTGTNYGYTF
TRBD2	-	TRBV5-4	TRBJ2-3	TGTGCCAGCAGCGGGGGACTAGCGGGAGGCACAGATACGCAGTATTTT	CASSGGLAGGTDTQYF
-	-	TRBV10-1	TRBJ2-2	TGCGCCAGCAGTCCTCAGTACACCGGGGAGCTGTTTTTT	CASSPQYTGELFF
TRBD1	-	TRBV18	TRBJ1-2	TGTGCCAGCTCACCGCGACAGGGAAACTATGGCTACACCTTC	CASSPRQGNYGYTF
-	-	TRBV9	TRBJ2-5	TGTGCCAGCAATCCGAAGGGGGAGAGGGTGCCCCAGTACTTC	CASNPKGERVPQYF
-	few	TRBV9	TRBJ2-5	TGTGCCAGCAGCGTACGGAGTACCGAAGAGACCCAGTACTTC	CASSVRSTEETQYF
-	-	TRBV11-2	TRBJ1-2	TGTGCCAGCAGCTTCATGGCGGACTCCTCGGTGGGGGGCTACACCTTC	CASSFMADSSVGGYTF
TRBD2	-	TRBV4-2	TRBJ2-7	TGTGCCAGCAGCCAAGTCGTGGCGGGAGATTTCTACGAGCAGTACTTC	CASSQVVAGDFYEQYF